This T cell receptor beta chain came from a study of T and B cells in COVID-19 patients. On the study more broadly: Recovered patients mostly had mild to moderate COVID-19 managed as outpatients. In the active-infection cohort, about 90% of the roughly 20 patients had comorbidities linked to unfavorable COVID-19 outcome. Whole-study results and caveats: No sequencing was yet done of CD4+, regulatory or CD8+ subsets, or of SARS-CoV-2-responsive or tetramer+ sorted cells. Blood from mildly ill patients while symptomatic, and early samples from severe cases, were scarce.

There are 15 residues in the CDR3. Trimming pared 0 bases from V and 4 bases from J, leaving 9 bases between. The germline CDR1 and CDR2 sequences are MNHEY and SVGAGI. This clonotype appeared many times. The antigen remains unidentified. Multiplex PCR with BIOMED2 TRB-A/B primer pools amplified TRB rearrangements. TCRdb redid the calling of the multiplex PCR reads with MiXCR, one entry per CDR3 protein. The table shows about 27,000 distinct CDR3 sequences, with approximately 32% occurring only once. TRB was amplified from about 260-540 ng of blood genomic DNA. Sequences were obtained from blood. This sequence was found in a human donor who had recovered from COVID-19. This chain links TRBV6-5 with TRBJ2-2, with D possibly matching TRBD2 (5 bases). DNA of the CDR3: TGTGCCAGCAGTTACTCAAGACTAATCACCGGGGAGCTGTTTTTT. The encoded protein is CASSYSRLITGELFF.